The 3 T cell receptor beta chains below were found in one sample sequenced in a study of OX40 agonist ivuxolimab in advanced cancers. Generated by immunoSEQ multiplex PCR, the TCRdb table keeps only in-frame clones and is missing some. This sample carries approximately 44,000 clones, approximately 86% of them seen once, and the ten largest clones take 0.38%. Sequencing used CD4+ or CD8+ T cells sorted from blood, obtained in a trial of the OX40 agonist ivuxolimab. The receptor set was obtained from an adult with an advanced solid tumor such as melanoma, head and neck, liver or kidney cancer.

The chain combines TRBV5-1 with TRBJ1-1; 9 nucleotides align to TRBD1. Germline CDR1 is SGHRS and CDR2 is YFSETQ. The CDR3 totals 15 residues. The V segment lost 4 bases and the J segment 3 bases; nucleotides outside the gene matches: 7. DNA of the CDR3: TGCGCCAGCAGCCAGGGACAGGGTTGGGACACTGAAGCTTTCTTT. This translates into CASSQGQGWDTEAFF.

Comments on this clone: Within the sample, other DNA sequences also encode this same CDR3. CDR3: CASSLNRGSGANVLTF. CDR3 DNA: TGTGCCAGCTCACTGAACAGGGGCTCTGGGGCCAACGTCCTGACTTTC. V is TRBV18 and J is TRBJ2-6; 7 nucleotides line up with TRBD1. Germline V gives CDR1 KGHSH, CDR2 LQKENI. The trim removed 4 bases at V and 0 bases at J, leaving 3 bases unmatched. The CDR3 covers 16 residues.

The CDR3 DNA reads TGTGCCAGCAGCTTGACAGTGGGAACAGATACGCAGTATTTT. It translates to CASSLTVGTDTQYF. The chain employs TRBV7-9 and TRBJ2-3, with a weak D call TRBD1 (5 bases). CDR3 length equals 14 residues. The V and J ends lost 3 bases and 3 bases respectively, with 10 bases between them. CDR1 SEHNR and CDR2 FQNEAQ come from the germline V gene (reference sequence).